The next 16 T cell receptor beta chains were all read from a single sample in a study of blood T cell repertoires in COVID-19. Produced via immunoSEQ multiplex PCR; TCRdb's table is partial and in-frame only. This table holds around 93,000 clones, around 76% found once. Source material: peripheral blood. The receptors come from an elderly man with acute or convalescent COVID-19.

The gene calls are TRBV18 and TRBJ2-7, with 12 nucleotides matching TRBD2. The CDR3 extends over 16 amino acids. V lost 6 bases, J lost 4 bases, and 10 bases stayed unmatched. Germline CDR1 is KGHSH and CDR2 is LQKENI. The CDR3 reads CASSYRLAGERYEQYF. The CDR3 DNA reads as TGTGCCAGCTCCTACAGACTAGCGGGAGAGAGGTACGAGCAGTACTTC.

The chain uses TRBV7-8 and TRBJ1-4; D might be TRBD1 (5 bases). Looked up from germline, CDR1 is SGHVS and CDR2 is FQNEAQ. This CDR3 spans 15 amino acids. V was shortened by 2 bases and J by 5 bases, with 12 bases between the two germline ends. CDR3 sequence (DNA): TGTGCCAGCAGCTTAACTGGGGGGTCCAATGAAAAACTGTTTTTT. Its protein is CASSLTGGSNEKLFF.

This sequence joins TRBV7-2 and TRBJ2-3, with TRBD2 matching over 10 bases. The CDR3 is 17 amino acids. V gave up 5 bases and J gave up 1 base; unmatched junction bases: 9. Per the germline V gene, CDR1 is SGHTA and CDR2 is FQGNSA. CDR3 sequence reads: CASSPISGTSGTDTQYF. The DNA for the CDR3 is TGTGCCAGCAGCCCTATTAGTGGGACTAGCGGCACAGATACGCAGTATTTT.

The genes are TRBV7-2 and TRBJ1-1, with 7 bases aligning to TRBD1. Germline CDR1 SGHTA, CDR2 FQGNSA. The V and J ends lost 2 bases and 1 base, in that order; junction bases with no gene match: 1. The CDR3 runs 14 residues. The CDR3 DNA reads TGTGCCAGCAGCTTACAGGGGGGGAACACTGAAGCTTTCTTT. It yields the protein CASSLQGGNTEAFF. The variable domain in full, completed from reference TRBV7-2 and TRBJ1-1, reads GAGVSQSPSNKVTEKGKDVELRCDPISGHTALYWYRQSLGQGLEFLIYFQGNSAPDKSGLPSDRFSAERTGGSVSTLTIQRTQQEDSAVYLCASSLQGGNTEAFFGQGTRLTVV.

This chain links TRBV10-3 with TRBJ2-2; 8 bases map to TRBD1. Per germline, CDR1 ENHRY and CDR2 SYGVKD. The length of the CDR3 is 15 residues. The ends lost 7 bases at V and 7 bases at J; junction bases unmatched: 11. The CDR3 coding sequence is TGTGCCATCAAGAATGGACAGGGTGAAGGCGGGGAGCTGTTTTTT. Translated, it gives CAIKNGQGEGGELFF.

This chain links TRBV5-1 with TRBJ1-3; D call uncertain. The CDR3 sequence is 14 residues long. CDR1 is SGHRS, CDR2 YFSETQ, per germline. The germline V and J ends were trimmed by 4 bases and 1 base, with 9 bases remaining between them. This CDR3 is CASSPQLSGNTIYF. The CDR3 DNA reads as TGCGCCAGCAGCCCTCAACTGTCTGGAAACACCATATATTTT.

The CDR3 DNA reads TGTGCCAGTAGTCTCCGGACTAGCGGGGTTGGCGAGCAGTACTTC. Translated: CASSLRTSGVGEQYF. The chain uses TRBV19 and TRBJ2-7; 12 bases agree with TRBD2. The germline V gene has CDR1 LNHDA and CDR2 SQIVND (reference sequence). This CDR3 has 15 residues. V shed 5 bases and J 6 bases; nucleotides not matched to a gene: 8.

As for this clone: Other DNA sequences within the sample encode an identical CDR3. The rearrangement uses TRBV5-1 and TRBJ1-5, with 9 bases identical to TRBD1. This CDR3 contains 15 residues. V shed 0 bases and J 7 bases; nucleotides not matched to a gene: 5. Per the germline V gene, CDR1 is SGHRS and CDR2 is YFSETQ. This chain's CDR3 is CASSLGQGGGQPQHF. The CDR3 nucleotides are TGCGCCAGCAGCTTGGGACAGGGGGGAGGCCAGCCCCAGCATTTT.

The rearrangement uses TRBV19 and TRBJ1-2, with D hard to call. The CDR3 has 13 amino acids. V was pared by 3 bases and J by 7 bases, with 12 bases between. Germline V lookup: CDR1 LNHDA, CDR2 SQIVND (reference sequence). The CDR3 DNA follows: TGTGCCAGTAGTATCGGCGCCCGGGGTGGCTACACCTTC. This sequence encodes CASSIGARGGYTF.

This chain connects TRBV10-3 to TRBJ1-5, with a weak D call TRBD1 (5 bases). There are 13 residues in the CDR3. The V and J ends lost 10 bases and 3 bases respectively, with 13 bases between them. Germline CDR1 reads ENHRY; CDR2 reads SYGVKD. The CDR3 DNA follows: TGTGCCACGGGGGGAGGGCTCAATCAGCCCCAGCATTTT. Protein product: CATGGGLNQPQHF.

V gene TRBV6-6 combines with J gene TRBJ1-1; D is perhaps TRBD1 (5 bases). Germline-derived CDR1 and CDR2 are MNHNY and SVGAGI (reference sequence). This CDR3 is built from 14 residues. Trimming left V 7 bases short and J 1 base short, with 13 bases between. CDR3 nucleotide sequence: TGTGCCAGCATCGTCCGGGGGAGGAACACTGAAGCTTTCTTT. Encoded protein: CASIVRGRNTEAFF.

This chain links TRBV7-8 with TRBJ1-6; D perhaps matches TRBD1 (6 bases). Trimming took off 1 base at V and 5 bases at J, with 12 bases between the two ends. Germline loops: CDR1 SGHVS, CDR2 FQNEAQ. This CDR3 has 16 amino acids. CDR3 bases: TGTGCCAGCAGCTTAGGAACAGGGAGGGATAATTCACCCCTCCACTTT. This translates into CASSLGTGRDNSPLHF.

This chain connects TRBV14 to TRBJ2-1; 10 positions match TRBD1. Trimming removed 1 base from V and 9 bases from J; junction bases left unmatched: 9. CDR1 and CDR2 (germline): SGHDN, FVKESK. The CDR3 spans 16 residues. The CDR3 DNA sequence: TGTGCCAGCAGCCAAGCCCGGGACAGGGGCCGCCGTGAGCAGTTCTTC. It encodes CASSQARDRGRREQFF.

The V gene is TRBV5-1, the J gene TRBJ1-1; tentatively, D is TRBD1 (5 bases). CDR1 is SGHRS, CDR2 YFSETQ, per germline. CDR3 length equals 14 residues. The V and J ends lost 5 bases and 1 base respectively, with 12 bases between them. In nucleotides, the CDR3 is TGCGCCAGCAGTTCTATGGACAAGAACACTGAAGCTTTCTTT. Amino acid sequence: CASSSMDKNTEAFF.

This chain uses TRBV2 with TRBJ2-3; TRBD2 matches at 7 bases. Germline V gene lookup returns CDR1 SNHLY and CDR2 FYNNEI. This CDR3 is built from 15 residues. The J segment lost 4 bases and the V segment lost 6 bases, leaving 10 bases of the junction unmatched. The CDR3 here is CASRSESRGSDTQYF. Written as DNA, the CDR3 is TGTGCCAGCAGATCCGAGTCGCGGGGGTCAGATACGCAGTATTTT.

The chain carries TRBV6-5 and TRBJ1-4; no clear D. Germline loops: CDR1 MNHEY, CDR2 SVGAGI. The CDR3 runs 15 residues. Trimming took 4 bases from V and 0 from J, leaving 9 bases between them. The CDR3 loop reads CASSSLGATNEKLFF. CDR3 nucleotides: TGTGCCAGCAGTTCCTTAGGAGCAACTAATGAAAAACTGTTTTTT.